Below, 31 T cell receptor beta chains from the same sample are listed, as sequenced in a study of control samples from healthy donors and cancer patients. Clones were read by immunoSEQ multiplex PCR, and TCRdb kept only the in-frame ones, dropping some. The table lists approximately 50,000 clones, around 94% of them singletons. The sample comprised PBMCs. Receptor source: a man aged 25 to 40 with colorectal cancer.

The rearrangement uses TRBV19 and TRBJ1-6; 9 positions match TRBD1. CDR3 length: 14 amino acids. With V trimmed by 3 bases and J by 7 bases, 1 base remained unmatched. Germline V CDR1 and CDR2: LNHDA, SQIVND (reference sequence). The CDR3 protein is CASSMTGGNSPLHF. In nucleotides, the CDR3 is TGTGCCAGTAGTATGACAGGGGGAAATTCACCCCTCCACTTT.

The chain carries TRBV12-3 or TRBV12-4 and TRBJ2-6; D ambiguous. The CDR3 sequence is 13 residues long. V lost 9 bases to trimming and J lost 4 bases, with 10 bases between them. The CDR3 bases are TGTGCCAGTCTGGGGTCCGGGGCCAACGTCCTGACTTTC. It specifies CASLGSGANVLTF.

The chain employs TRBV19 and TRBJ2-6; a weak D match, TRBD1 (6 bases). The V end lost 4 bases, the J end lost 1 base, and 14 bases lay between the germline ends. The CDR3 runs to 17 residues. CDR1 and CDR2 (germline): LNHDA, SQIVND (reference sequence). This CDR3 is CASSTYSTGSGANVLTF. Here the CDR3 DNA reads TGTGCCAGTAGTACCTACAGCACAGGGTCTGGGGCCAACGTCCTGACTTTC.

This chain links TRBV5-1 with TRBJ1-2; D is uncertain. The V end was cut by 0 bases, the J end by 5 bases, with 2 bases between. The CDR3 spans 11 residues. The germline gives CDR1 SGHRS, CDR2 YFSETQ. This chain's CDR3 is CASSLGYGYTF. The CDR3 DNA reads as TGCGCCAGCAGCTTGGGATATGGCTACACCTTC.

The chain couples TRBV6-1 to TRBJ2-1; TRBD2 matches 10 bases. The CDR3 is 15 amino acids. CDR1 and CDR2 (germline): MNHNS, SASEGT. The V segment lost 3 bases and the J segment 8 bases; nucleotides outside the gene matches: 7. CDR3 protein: CASSDQAGGPDEQFF. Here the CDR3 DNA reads TGTGCCAGCAGTGACCAAGCGGGGGGGCCGGATGAGCAGTTCTTC.

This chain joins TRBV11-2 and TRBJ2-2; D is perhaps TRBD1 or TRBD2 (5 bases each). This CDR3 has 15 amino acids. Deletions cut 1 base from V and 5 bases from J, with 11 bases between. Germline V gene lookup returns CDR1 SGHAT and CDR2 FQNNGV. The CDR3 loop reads CASSLVNWGTGELFF. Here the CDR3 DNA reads TGTGCCAGCAGCTTAGTTAATTGGGGGACCGGGGAGCTGTTTTTT.

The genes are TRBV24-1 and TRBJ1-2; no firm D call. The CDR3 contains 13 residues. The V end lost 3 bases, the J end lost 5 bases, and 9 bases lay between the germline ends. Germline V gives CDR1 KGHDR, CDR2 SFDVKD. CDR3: CATSDLDWYGYTF. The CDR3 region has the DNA TGTGCCACCAGTGATCTCGACTGGTATGGCTACACCTTC.

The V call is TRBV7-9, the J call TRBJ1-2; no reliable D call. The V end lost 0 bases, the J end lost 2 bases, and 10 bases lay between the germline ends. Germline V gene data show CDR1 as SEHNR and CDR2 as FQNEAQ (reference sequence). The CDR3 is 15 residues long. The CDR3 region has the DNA TGTGCCAGCAGCTTAGCGACGGGAACCAACTATGGCTACACCTTC. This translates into CASSLATGTNYGYTF.

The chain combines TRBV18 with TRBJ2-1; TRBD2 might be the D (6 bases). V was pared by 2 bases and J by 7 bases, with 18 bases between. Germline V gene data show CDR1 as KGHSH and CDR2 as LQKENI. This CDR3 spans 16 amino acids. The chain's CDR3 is CASSPESQGGWNEQFF. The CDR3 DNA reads TGTGCCAGCTCACCAGAAAGTCAGGGAGGTTGGAATGAGCAGTTCTTC.

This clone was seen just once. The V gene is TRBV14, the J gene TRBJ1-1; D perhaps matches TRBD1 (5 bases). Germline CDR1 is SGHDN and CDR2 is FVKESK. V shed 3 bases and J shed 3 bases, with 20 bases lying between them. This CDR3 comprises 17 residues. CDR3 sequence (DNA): TGTGCCAGCAGCCAGATACTCCAGGGTCGACTTTACACTGAAGCTTTCTTT. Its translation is CASSQILQGRLYTEAFF. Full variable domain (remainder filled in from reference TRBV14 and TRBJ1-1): EAGVTQFPSHSVIEKGQTVTLRCDPISGHDNLYWYRRVMGKEIKFLLHFVKESKQDESGMPNNRFLAERTGGTYSTLKVQPAELEDSGVYFCASSQILQGRLYTEAFFGQGTRLTVV.

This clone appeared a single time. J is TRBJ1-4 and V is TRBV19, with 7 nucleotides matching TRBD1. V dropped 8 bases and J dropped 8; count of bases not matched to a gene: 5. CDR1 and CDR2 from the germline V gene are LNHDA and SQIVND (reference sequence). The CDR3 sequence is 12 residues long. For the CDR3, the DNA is TGTGCCAGTCATGACAGGGTGGAAAAACTGTTTTTT. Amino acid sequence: CASHDRVEKLFF.

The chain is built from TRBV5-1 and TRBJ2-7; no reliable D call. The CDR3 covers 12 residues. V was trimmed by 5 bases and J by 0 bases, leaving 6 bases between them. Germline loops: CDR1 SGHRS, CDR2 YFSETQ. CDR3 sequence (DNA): TGCGCCAGCAGAAAGGACTCCTACGAGCAGTACTTC. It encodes CASRKDSYEQYF.

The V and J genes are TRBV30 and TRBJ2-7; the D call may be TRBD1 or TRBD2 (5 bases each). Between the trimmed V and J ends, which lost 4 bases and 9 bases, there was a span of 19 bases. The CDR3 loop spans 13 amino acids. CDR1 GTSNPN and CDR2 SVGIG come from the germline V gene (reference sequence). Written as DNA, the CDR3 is TGTGCCTGGACCAACGGGGCACTAACTACGCAGTACGTC. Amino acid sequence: CAWTNGALTTQYV.

The CDR3 region is CASSQVDQGASGNTIYF. Written as DNA, the CDR3 is TGCGCCAGCAGCCAAGTCGACCAGGGGGCAAGCGGAAACACCATATATTTT. The gene calls are TRBV4-3 and TRBJ1-3, with 8 bases matching TRBD1. J gave up 4 bases and V 1 base, and 9 bases lay outside the gene matches. CDR3 length: 17 residues. CDR1 is LGHNA, CDR2 YSLEER, per germline.

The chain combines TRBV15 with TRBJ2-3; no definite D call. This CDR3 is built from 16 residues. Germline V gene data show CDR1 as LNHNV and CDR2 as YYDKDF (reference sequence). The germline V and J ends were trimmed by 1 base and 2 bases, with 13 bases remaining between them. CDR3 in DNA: TGTGCCACCAGCAGAGGGAGAAAGACCGACACAGATACGCAGTATTTT. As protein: CATSRGRKTDTDTQYF.

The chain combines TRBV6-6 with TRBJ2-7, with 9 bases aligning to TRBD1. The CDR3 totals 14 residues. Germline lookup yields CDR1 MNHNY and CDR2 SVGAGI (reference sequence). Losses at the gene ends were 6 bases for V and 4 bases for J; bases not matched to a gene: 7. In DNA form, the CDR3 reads TGTGCCAGCAGATCCGGGACAGGGAGGTACGAGCAGTACTTC. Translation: CASRSGTGRYEQYF.

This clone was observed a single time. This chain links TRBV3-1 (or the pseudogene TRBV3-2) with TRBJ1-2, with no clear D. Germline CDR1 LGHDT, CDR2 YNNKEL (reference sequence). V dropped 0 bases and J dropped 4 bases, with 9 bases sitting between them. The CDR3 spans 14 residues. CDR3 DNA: TGTGCCAGCAGCCAAGACGAACAGACCTATGGCTACACCTTC. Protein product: CASSQDEQTYGYTF.

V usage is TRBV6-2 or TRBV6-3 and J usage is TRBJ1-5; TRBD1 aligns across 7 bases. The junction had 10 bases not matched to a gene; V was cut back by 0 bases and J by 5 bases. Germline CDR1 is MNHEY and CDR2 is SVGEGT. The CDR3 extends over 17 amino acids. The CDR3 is CASSYSSLGTDHQPQHF. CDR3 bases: TGTGCCAGCAGTTACTCGAGTTTGGGGACAGACCATCAGCCCCAGCATTTT.

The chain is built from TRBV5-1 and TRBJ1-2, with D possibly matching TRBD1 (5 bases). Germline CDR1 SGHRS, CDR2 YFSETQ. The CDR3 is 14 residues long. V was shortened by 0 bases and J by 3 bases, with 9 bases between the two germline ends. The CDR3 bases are TGCGCCAGCAGCTTGGAGGGGATGGACTATGGCTACACCTTC. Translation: CASSLEGMDYGYTF.

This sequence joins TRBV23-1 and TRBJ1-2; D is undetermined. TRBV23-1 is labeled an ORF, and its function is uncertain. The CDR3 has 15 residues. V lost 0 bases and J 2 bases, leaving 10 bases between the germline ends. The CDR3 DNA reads TGCGCCAGCAGTCAATCGAGCCACCGAAACTATGGCTACACCTTC. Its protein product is CASSQSSHRNYGYTF.

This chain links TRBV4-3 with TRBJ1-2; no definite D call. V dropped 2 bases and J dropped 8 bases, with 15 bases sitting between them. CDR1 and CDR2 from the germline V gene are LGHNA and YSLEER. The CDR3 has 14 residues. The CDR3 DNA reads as TGCGCCAGCAGCCAAAGAGGCCAGCGGTACGGCTACACCTTC. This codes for CASSQRGQRYGYTF.

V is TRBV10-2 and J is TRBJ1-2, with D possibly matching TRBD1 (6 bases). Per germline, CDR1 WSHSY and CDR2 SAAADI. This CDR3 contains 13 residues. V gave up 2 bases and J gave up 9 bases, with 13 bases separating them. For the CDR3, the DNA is TGCGCCAGCAGTGAGCAGTCAGGGGAACGCTACACCTTC. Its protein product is CASSEQSGERYTF.

The DNA of the CDR3 is TGTGCCAGCAGTAACGGGAATGAGCAGTTCTTC. It specifies CASSNGNEQFF. V usage is TRBV6-2 or TRBV6-3 and J usage is TRBJ2-1, with D hard to call. The CDR3 has 11 amino acids. Trimming took 5 bases from V and 7 from J, leaving 6 bases between them. In germline, CDR1 is MNHEY, CDR2 SVGEGT.

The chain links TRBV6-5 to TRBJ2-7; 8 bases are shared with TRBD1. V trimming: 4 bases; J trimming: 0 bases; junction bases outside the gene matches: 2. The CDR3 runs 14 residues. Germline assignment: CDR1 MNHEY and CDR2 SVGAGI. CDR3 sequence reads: CASSFGQGSYEQYV. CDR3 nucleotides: TGTGCCAGCAGTTTCGGACAGGGCTCCTACGAGCAGTACGTC.

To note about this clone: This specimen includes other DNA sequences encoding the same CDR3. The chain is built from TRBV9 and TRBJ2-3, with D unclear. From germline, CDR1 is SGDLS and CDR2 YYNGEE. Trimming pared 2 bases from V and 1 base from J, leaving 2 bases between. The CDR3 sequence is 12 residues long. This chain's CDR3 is CASSVGTDTQYF. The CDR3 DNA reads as TGTGCCAGCAGCGTTGGCACAGATACGCAGTATTTT.

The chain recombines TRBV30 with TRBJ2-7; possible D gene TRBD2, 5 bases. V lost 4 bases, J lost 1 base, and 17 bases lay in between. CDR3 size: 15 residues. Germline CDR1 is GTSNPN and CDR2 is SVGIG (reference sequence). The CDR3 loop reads CAWTSRGSRSYEQYF. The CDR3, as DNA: TGTGCCTGGACCTCCCGGGGAAGCAGGTCCTACGAGCAGTACTTC.

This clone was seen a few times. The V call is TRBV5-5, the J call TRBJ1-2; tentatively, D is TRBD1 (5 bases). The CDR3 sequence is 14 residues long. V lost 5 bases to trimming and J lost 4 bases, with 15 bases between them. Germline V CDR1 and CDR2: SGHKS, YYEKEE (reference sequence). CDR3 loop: CASSFSSQGYGYTF. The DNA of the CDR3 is TGTGCCAGCAGTTTCTCTTCTCAGGGCTATGGCTACACCTTC. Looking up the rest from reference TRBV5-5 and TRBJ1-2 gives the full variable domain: DAGVTQSPTHLIKTRGQQVTLRCSPISGHKSVSWYQQVLGQGPQFIFQYYEKEERGRGNFPDRFSARQFPNYSSELNVNALLLGDSALYLCASSFSSQGYGYTFGSGTRLTVV.

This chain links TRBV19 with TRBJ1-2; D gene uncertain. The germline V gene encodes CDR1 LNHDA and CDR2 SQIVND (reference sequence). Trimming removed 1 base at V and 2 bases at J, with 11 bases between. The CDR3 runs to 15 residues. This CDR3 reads CASSIVRGGNYGYTF. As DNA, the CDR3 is TGTGCCAGTAGTATAGTTCGGGGAGGGAACTATGGCTACACCTTC.

The chain's CDR3 is CASSGTGIREQYF. The CDR3 region has the DNA TGTGCCAGCAGCGGGACAGGGATAAGGGAGCAGTACTTC. The V and J genes are TRBV2 and TRBJ2-7; 9 nucleotides align to TRBD1. Germline V lookup: CDR1 SNHLY, CDR2 FYNNEI. The ends lost 6 bases at V and 7 bases at J; junction bases unmatched: 7. This CDR3 contains 13 residues.

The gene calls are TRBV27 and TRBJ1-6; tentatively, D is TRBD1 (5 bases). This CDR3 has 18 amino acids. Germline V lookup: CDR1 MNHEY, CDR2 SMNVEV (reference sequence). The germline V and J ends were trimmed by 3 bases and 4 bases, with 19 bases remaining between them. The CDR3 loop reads CASSFRVGPDRYNSPLHF. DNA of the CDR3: TGTGCCAGCAGTTTTAGGGTTGGACCCGACAGATATAATTCACCCCTCCACTTT.

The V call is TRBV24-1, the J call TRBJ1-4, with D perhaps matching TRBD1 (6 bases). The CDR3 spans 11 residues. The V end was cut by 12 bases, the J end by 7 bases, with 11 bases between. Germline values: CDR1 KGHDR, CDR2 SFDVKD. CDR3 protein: CAGNRVEKLFF. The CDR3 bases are TGTGCCGGAAACAGGGTTGAAAAACTGTTTTTT.